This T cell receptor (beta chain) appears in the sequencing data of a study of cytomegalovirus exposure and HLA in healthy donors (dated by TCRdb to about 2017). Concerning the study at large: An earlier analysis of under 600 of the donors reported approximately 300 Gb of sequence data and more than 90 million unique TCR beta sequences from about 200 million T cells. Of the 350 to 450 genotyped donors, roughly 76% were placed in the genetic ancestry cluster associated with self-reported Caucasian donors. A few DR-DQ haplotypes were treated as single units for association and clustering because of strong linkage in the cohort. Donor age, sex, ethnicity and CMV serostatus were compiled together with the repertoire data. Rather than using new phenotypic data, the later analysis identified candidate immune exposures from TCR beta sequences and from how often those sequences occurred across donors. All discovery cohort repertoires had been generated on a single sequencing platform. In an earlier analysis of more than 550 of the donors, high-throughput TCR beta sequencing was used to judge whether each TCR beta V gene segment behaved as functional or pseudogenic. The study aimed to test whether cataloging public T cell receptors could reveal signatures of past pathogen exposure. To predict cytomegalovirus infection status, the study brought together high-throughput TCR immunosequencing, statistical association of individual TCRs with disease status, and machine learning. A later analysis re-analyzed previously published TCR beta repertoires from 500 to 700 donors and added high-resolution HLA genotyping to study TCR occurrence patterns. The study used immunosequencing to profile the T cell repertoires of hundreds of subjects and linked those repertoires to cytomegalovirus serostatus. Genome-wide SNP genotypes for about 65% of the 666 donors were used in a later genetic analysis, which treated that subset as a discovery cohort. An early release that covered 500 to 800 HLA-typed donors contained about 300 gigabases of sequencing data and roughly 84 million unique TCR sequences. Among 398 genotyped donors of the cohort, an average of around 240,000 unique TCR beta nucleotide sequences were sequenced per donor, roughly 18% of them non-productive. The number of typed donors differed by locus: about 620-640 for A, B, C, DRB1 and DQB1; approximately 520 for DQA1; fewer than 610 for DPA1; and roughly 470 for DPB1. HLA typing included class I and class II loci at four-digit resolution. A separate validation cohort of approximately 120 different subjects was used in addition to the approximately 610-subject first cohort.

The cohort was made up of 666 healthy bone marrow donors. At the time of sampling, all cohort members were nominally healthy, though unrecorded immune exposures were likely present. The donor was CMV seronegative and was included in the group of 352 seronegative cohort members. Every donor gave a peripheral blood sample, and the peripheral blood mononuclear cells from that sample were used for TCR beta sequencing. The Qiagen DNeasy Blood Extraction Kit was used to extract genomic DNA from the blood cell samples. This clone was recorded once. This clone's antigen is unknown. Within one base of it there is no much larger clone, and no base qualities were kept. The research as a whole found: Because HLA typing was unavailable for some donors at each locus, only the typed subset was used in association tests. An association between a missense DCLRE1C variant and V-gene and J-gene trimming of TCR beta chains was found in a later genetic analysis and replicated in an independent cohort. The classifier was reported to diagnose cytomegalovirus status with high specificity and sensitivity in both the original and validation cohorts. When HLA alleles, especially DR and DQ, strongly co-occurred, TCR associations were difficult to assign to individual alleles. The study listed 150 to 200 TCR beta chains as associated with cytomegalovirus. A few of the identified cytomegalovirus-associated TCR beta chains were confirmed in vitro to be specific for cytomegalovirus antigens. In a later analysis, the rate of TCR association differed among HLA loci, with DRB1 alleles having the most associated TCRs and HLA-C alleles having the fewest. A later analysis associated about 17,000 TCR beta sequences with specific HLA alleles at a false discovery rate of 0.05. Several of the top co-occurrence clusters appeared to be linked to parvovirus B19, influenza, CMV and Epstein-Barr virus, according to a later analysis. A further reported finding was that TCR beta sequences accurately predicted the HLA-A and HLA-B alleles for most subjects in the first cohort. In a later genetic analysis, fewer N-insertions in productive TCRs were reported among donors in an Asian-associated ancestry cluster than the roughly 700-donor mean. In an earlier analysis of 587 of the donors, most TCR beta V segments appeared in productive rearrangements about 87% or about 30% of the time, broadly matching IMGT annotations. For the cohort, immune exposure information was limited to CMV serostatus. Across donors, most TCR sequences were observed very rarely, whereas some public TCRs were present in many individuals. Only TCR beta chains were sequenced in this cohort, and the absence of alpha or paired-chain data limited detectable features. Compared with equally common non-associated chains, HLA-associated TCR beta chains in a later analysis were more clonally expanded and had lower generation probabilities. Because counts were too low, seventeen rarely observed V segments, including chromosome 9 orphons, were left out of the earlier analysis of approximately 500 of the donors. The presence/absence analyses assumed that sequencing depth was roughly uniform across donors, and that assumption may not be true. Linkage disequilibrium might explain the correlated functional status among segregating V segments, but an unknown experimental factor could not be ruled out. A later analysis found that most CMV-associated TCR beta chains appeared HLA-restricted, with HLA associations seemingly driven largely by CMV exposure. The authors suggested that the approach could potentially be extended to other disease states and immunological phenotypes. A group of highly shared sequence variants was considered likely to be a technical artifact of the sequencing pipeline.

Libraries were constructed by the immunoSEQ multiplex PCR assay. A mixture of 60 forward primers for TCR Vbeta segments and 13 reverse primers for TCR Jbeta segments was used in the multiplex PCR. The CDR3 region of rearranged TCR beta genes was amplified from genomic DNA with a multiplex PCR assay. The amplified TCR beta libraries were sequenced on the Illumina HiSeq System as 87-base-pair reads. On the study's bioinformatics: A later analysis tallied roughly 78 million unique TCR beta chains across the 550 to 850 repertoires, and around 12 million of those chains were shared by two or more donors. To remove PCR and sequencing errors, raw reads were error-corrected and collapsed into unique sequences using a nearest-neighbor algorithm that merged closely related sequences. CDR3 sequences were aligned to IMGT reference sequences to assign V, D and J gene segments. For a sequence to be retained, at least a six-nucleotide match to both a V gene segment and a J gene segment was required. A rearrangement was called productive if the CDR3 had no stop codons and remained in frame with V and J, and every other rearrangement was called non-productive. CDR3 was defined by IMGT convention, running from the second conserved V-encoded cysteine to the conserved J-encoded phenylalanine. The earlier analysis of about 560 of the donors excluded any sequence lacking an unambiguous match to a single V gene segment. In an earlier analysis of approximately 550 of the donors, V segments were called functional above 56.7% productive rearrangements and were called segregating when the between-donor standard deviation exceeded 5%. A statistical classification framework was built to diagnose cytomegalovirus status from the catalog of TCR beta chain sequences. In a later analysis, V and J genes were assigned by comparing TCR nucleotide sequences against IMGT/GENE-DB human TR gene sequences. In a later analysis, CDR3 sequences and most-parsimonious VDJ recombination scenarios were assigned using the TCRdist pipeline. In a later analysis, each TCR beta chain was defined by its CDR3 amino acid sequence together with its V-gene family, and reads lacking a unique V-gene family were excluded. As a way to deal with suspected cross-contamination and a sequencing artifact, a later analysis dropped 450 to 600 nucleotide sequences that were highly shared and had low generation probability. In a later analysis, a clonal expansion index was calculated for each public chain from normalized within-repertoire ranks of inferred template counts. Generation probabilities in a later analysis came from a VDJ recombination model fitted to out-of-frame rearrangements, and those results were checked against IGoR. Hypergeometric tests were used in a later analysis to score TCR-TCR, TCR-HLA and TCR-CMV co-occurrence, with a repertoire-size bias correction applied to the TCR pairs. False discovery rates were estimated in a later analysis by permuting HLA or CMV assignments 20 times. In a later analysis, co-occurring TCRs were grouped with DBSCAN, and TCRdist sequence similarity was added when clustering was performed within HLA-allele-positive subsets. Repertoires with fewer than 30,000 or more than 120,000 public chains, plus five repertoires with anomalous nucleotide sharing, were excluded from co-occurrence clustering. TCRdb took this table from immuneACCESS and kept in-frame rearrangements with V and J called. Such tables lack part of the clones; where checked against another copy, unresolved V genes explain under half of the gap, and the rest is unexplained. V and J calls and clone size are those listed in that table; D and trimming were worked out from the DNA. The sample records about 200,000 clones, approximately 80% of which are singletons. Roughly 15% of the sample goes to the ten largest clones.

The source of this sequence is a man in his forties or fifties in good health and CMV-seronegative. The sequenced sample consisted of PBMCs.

The nucleotide sequence reads TGTGCCAGCAGTTACGCGGTCGACTATAATTCACCCCTCCACTTT. Translated, this gives CASSYAVDYNSPLHF. The chain uses TRBV6-6 and TRBJ1-6; the D gene cannot be resolved reliably. The germline V gene (reference sequence) provides CDR1 MNHNY and CDR2 SVGAGI. V and J lose 2 bases and 3 bases, and a span of 8 bases separates them. From the cysteine up to the phenylalanine, the CDR3 has a length of 15 residues. The sequence is cut down to CDR3 DNA, 45 bases in frame from base 1.